Listed below are T cell receptor beta chains from one sample, sequenced in a study of CD8+CD57+ T cells in acquired aplastic anemia. TCRdb re-called the reads with MiXCR, one entry per CDR3 protein. Of 160,000 or so distinct CDR3 sequences listed, 40% to 50% are singletons. Material for sequencing was sorted CD4+, CD8+, or CD8+CD57+ T cells (not recorded which) from PBMCs. The receptors were sampled from a human donor with aplastic anemia. The CDR3 runs from the conserved cysteine through the conserved F or W. A D gene is named only where the DNA matches it firmly. Size is stated for part of the rows, as once, few or many counts, or as a class when the clone is expanded.

V	size	D	J	DNA	CDR3
TRBV19	many	-	TRBJ1-2	TGTGCCAGTAGTCCCTCCGGGACCACCTATGGCTACACCTTC	CASSPSGTTYGYTF
TRBV7-2	many	-	TRBJ1-5	TGTGCCAGCAGCTTAGGCACACTCCACAATCAGCCCCAGCATTTT	CASSLGTLHNQPQHF
TRBV12-5	few	-	TRBJ2-2	TGTGCTAGTGGTTTGGTCTCTCGGGGATCTACCGGGGAGCTGTTTTTT	CASGLVSRGSTGELFF
TRBV6-1	-	TRBD1	TRBJ1-5	TGTGCCAGCAGCCCGGGACAGGTGGGCAATCAGCCCCAGCATTTT	CASSPGQVGNQPQHF
TRBV20-1	many	TRBD1	TRBJ1-6	TGCAGTGCTAGAAAGGGACAGGATAATTCACCCCTCCACTTT	CSARKGQDNSPLHF
TRBV7-6	-	-	TRBJ1-5	TGTGCCAGCAGCAGGGGGACACCGCATTTT	CASSRGTPHF
TRBV2	-	-	TRBJ2-7	TGTGCCAGCAGTGAAGGAAGGATCTACGAGCAGTACTTC	CASSEGRIYEQYF
TRBV5-5	many	TRBD1	TRBJ2-7	TGTGCCAGCAGCTTGGCCGGGGGACAGGGATACTACGAGCAGTACTTC	CASSLAGGQGYYEQYF
TRBV5-5	-	-	TRBJ1-5	TGTGCCAGCAGCTCTAGGGTGGGGTCCTTTAGCCAGCCCCAGCATTTT	CASSSRVGSFSQPQHF
TRBV10-3	-	-	TRBJ1-1	TGTGCCATCAGCACAGGGCTCGACACTGAAGCTTTCTTT	CAISTGLDTEAFF
TRBV2	-	TRBD2	TRBJ2-7	TGTGCCACCAGTGACTCAACTAGCGGGGGGTACGAGCAGTACTTC	CATSDSTSGGYEQYF
TRBV4-3	many	-	TRBJ1-1	TGCGCCAGCAGCCAAGATGCGGGAGGGGACACTGAAGCTTTCTTT	CASSQDAGGDTEAFF
TRBV10-3	-	-	TRBJ1-5	TGTGCCATCAGCGACTCAGGCGGACGCAATCAGCCCCAGCATTTT	CAISDSGGRNQPQHF
TRBV13	few	-	TRBJ2-7	TGTGCCAGCAGCTTAGGCCGACTGCCCTACGAGCAGTACTTC	CASSLGRLPYEQYF
TRBV6-1	few	TRBD1	TRBJ1-4	TGTGCCAGCAGTACGGCCCGACAGGGCTTGAAGGAAAAACTGTTTTTT	CASSTARQGLKEKLFF
TRBV6-1	many	-	TRBJ2-4	TGTGCCAGCAGTCTTGCCAAAAACATTCAGTACTTC	CASSLAKNIQYF
TRBV19	many	TRBD1	TRBJ1-5	TGTGCCAGTAGTATAGAAGGGGGCCCTCAGCCCCAGCATTTT	CASSIEGGPQPQHF
TRBV7-2	many	TRBD2	TRBJ2-1	TGTGCCAGCAGCTTAGCGTGGCTAGCGGGGTATCTGTTCTTC	CASSLAWLAGYLFF
TRBV4-2	-	TRBD2	TRBJ2-3	TGTGCCAGCAGCCCGGGACTAGCGGGGGGGCGTCACGAGCAGTATTTT	CASSPGLAGGRHEQYF
TRBV10-3	many	-	TRBJ2-1	TGTGCCATCAGTGAGTCCCGGGCAGAATCCTACAATGAGCAGTTCTTC	CAISESRAESYNEQFF
TRBV7-2	many	-	TRBJ1-2	TGTGCCAGCAGCTCGATACGGGGGTCGGGGGGCTACACCTTC	CASSSIRGSGGYTF